Below, 23 T cell receptor beta chains from the same sample are listed, as sequenced in a study of vaccination effects on CD4 cells after COVID-19. Before any sequencing was done, the ViraFEST assay used viral peptide pools to expand antigen-specific CD4+ T cells. Cultured cells yielded isolated CD4+ T cells after 10 days. The individual was infected with SARS-CoV-2 between March and December 2020, as confirmed by PCR. Of the BNT162b2 and mRNA-1273 vaccines, participants received two doses of one or the other. The table came from immunoSEQ multiplex PCR; TCRdb's copy has only in-frame clones and leaves some out. The table has more than 15,000 clones, about 74% seen once. Their antigen targets remain unknown. Sequences were derived from CD4+ T cells from PBMCs cultured with SARS-CoV-2 spike peptides, sampled after COVID-19 vaccination. These receptors all come from a human donor who had a prior SARS-CoV-2 infection.

The CDR3 here is CASRKREDTEAFF. DNA for the CDR3: TGTGCCAGCAGAAAAAGGGAGGACACTGAAGCTTTCTTT. J is TRBJ1-1 and V is TRBV3-1 (or the pseudogene TRBV3-2); D is undetermined. CDR1 is LGHDT and CDR2 is YNNKEL in the germline V gene (reference sequence). V was shortened by 6 bases and J by 3 bases, with 11 bases between the two germline ends. This CDR3 comprises 13 residues.

V is TRBV4-3 and J is TRBJ2-7; TRBD1 aligns across 11 bases. The CDR3 consists of 16 residues. The junction had 7 bases not matched to a gene; V was cut back by 3 bases and J by 3 bases. Germline values: CDR1 LGHNA, CDR2 YSLEER. The CDR3 region has the DNA TGCGCCAGCAGCCAGCGCATGGACAGGGGGCGCTACGAGCAGTACTTC. Protein product: CASSQRMDRGRYEQYF.

The rearrangement joins TRBV11-3 to TRBJ2-5, with D possibly being TRBD1 or TRBD2 (6 bases each). Trimming removed 7 bases at V and 7 bases at J, with 13 bases between. Germline CDR1 is SGHNT and CDR2 is YENEEA. This CDR3 has 12 residues. The CDR3 here is CASTLEGGTQYF. Here the CDR3 DNA reads TGTGCCAGCACCTTGGAGGGGGGGACCCAGTACTTC.

As DNA, the CDR3 is TGTGCCAGCAGCGCGTGGGACTTTCAGACCCAGTACTTC. This gives the protein CASSAWDFQTQYF. The chain links TRBV14 to TRBJ2-5, with D possibly TRBD2 on 6 matching bases. Germline values: CDR1 SGHDN, CDR2 FVKESK. There are 13 residues in the CDR3. V lost 5 bases and J lost 6, with 13 bases in between.

This chain links TRBV6-5 with TRBJ2-4; 7 bases are shared with TRBD2. CDR1 is MNHEY, CDR2 SVGAGI, per germline. V lost 4 bases and J lost 0; bases outside the gene matches: 3. CDR3 length: 15 amino acids. The CDR3 nucleotides are TGTGCCAGCAGTTTGGGCGGGGGAGCCAAAAACATTCAGTACTTC. Its protein is CASSLGGGAKNIQYF.

The chain combines TRBV2 with TRBJ1-1; D uncertain. V lost 6 bases and J 6 bases, leaving 20 bases between the germline ends. This CDR3 has 15 residues. The germline CDR1 and CDR2 sequences are SNHLY and FYNNEI. CDR3 region: CASRSQRVTTSEAFF. The CDR3 DNA reads TGTGCCAGCAGATCCCAGAGGGTCACCACCTCTGAAGCTTTCTTT.

A few counts support this clone. The V call is TRBV3-1 (or the pseudogene TRBV3-2), the J call TRBJ1-6; D may be TRBD1 (5 bases). Trimming removed 2 bases at V and 8 bases at J, with 10 bases between. This CDR3 spans 14 amino acids. The V gene's germline CDR1 is LGHDT and CDR2 YNNKEL (reference sequence). The CDR3 is CASSQTLGDSPLHF. In DNA, the CDR3 is TGTGCCAGCAGCCAAACATTAGGGGATTCACCCCTCCACTTT.

This chain uses TRBV5-1 with TRBJ1-4; 10 nucleotides agree with TRBD1. The V segment lost 0 bases and the J segment 6 bases; nucleotides outside the gene matches: 2. The CDR3 runs 15 residues. Germline lookup yields CDR1 SGHRS and CDR2 YFSETQ. The CDR3 region is CASSLEGQGHEKLFF. CDR3 nucleotides: TGCGCCAGCAGCTTGGAGGGACAGGGGCATGAAAAACTGTTTTTT.

The rearrangement uses TRBV11-2 and TRBJ2-7; 9 bases match TRBD2. This CDR3 spans 17 amino acids. The V gene's germline CDR1 is SGHAT and CDR2 FQNNGV. The J segment lost 0 bases and the V segment lost 1 base, leaving 7 bases of the junction unmatched. CDR3 DNA: TGTGCCAGCAGCTTAGCTTCCGGACTAGCGTCCTCCTACGAGCAGTACTTC. Its translation is CASSLASGLASSYEQYF.

The chain joins TRBV7-9 to TRBJ2-1; TRBD2 aligns across 7 bases. The V segment lost 1 base and the J segment 7 bases; nucleotides outside the gene matches: 16. The CDR3 runs to 18 residues. CDR1 is SEHNR, CDR2 FQNEAQ, per germline (reference sequence). CDR3 loop: CASSLEKGGAWTRNEQFF. The CDR3 DNA is TGTGCCAGCAGCTTAGAAAAAGGCGGTGCGTGGACTAGGAATGAGCAGTTCTTC.

The V and J genes are TRBV7-2 and TRBJ1-2; TRBD1 is a possible D gene (6 bases). This CDR3 comprises 13 residues. V was clipped by 4 bases and J by 5 bases, with 11 bases between them. Per the germline V gene, CDR1 is SGHTA and CDR2 is FQGNSA. Here the CDR3 reads CASSSTDSYGYTF. The CDR3 bases are TGTGCCAGCAGCTCCACGGACAGTTATGGCTACACCTTC.

The chain recombines TRBV4-1 with TRBJ2-6, with D hard to call. The V and J ends lost 1 base and 0 bases respectively, with 7 bases between them. This CDR3 contains 16 residues. Looked up from germline, CDR1 is MGHRA and CDR2 is YSYEKL. DNA of the CDR3: TGCGCCAGCAGCCAAGTTTTTGTCTCTGGGGCCAACGTCCTGACTTTC. Amino acid sequence: CASSQVFVSGANVLTF.

CDR3 residues: CASSSIRDTEAFF. For the CDR3, the DNA is TGTGCCAGTAGTAGTATAAGGGACACTGAAGCTTTCTTT. The V call is TRBV19, the J call TRBJ1-1; D not resolved. The CDR3 totals 13 residues. The V gene's germline CDR1 is LNHDA and CDR2 SQIVND (reference sequence). Trimming cost V 4 bases and J 3 bases, with 9 bases left between them.

The V gene is TRBV4-3, the J gene TRBJ2-1; D is undetermined. This CDR3 comprises 15 residues. The V gene lost 2 bases and the J gene lost 8 bases, with 16 bases spanning the gap. The germline V gene has CDR1 LGHNA and CDR2 YSLEER. CDR3 region: CASSQRSRVNDEQFF. DNA for the CDR3: TGCGCCAGCAGCCAAAGATCAAGGGTTAATGATGAGCAGTTCTTC.

The chain links TRBV19 to TRBJ1-2, with D maybe TRBD1 (5 bases). Germline V gene lookup returns CDR1 LNHDA and CDR2 SQIVND (reference sequence). The CDR3 sequence is 16 residues long. V gave up 4 bases and J gave up 1 base, with 16 bases separating them. CDR3 loop: CASSTTGTAFNYGYTF. Here the CDR3 DNA reads TGTGCCAGTAGTACCACCGGGACCGCTTTTAACTATGGCTACACCTTC.

There are a few counts of this clone. The gene calls are TRBV24-1 and TRBJ1-1, with 7 bases fitting TRBD1. The CDR3 runs 12 residues. Germline V gives CDR1 KGHDR, CDR2 SFDVKD. The J segment lost 7 bases and the V segment lost 3 bases, leaving 1 base of the junction unmatched. As DNA, the CDR3 is TGTGCCACCAGTGATGGGGACAGTGAAGCTTTCTTT. Amino acids: CATSDGDSEAFF.

There are a few counts of this clone. The chain uses TRBV4-1 and TRBJ2-7; weak D call: TRBD1 (7 bases). Germline CDR1 MGHRA, CDR2 YSYEKL. V was cut by 4 bases and J by 2 bases, with 21 bases left in between. This CDR3 is built from 17 residues. In DNA form, the CDR3 reads TGCGCCAGCAGCCCCTTACTAATCCAGGGGGAGGCCTACGAGCAGTACTTC. Protein sequence: CASSPLLIQGEAYEQYF.

V is TRBV2 and J is TRBJ1-5; no reliable D call. The CDR3 length is 13 residues. Germline assignment: CDR1 SNHLY and CDR2 FYNNEI. V lost 6 bases to trimming and J lost 0 bases, with 6 bases between them. CDR3 DNA sequence: TGTGCCAGCAGGATCATTAGCAATCAGCCCCAGCATTTT. This gives the protein CASRIISNQPQHF.

The V call is TRBV18, the J call TRBJ1-1; a possible D gene is TRBD1 (5 bases). The CDR3 spans 14 residues. Per the germline V gene, CDR1 is KGHSH and CDR2 is LQKENI. Trimming cost V 4 bases and J 3 bases, with 12 bases left between them. CDR3 residues: CASSHWDGDTEAFF. CDR3 DNA: TGTGCCAGCTCACATTGGGACGGGGACACTGAAGCTTTCTTT.

The chain employs TRBV3-1 (or the pseudogene TRBV3-2) and TRBJ2-5, with a weak D call TRBD1 (5 bases). This CDR3 is built from 17 residues. The V and J ends lost 1 base and 4 bases respectively, with 19 bases between them. The germline V gene encodes CDR1 LGHDT and CDR2 YNNKEL (reference sequence). CDR3 in DNA: TGTGCCAGCAGCCAAGGTCTAGGGGCCGTGGGTGGAGAGACCCAGTACTTC. It specifies CASSQGLGAVGGETQYF.

The rearrangement links TRBV5-1 to TRBJ1-1; 9 nucleotides match TRBD1. Trimming took 0 bases from V and 6 from J; bases not matched to a gene: 6. The CDR3 has 15 residues. From germline, CDR1 is SGHRS and CDR2 YFSETQ. The CDR3 is CASSLEGQGPPEAFF. The DNA of the CDR3 is TGCGCCAGCAGCTTGGAGGGACAGGGTCCGCCTGAAGCTTTCTTT.

V usage is TRBV5-1 and J usage is TRBJ2-1; D perhaps matches TRBD1 (8 bases). V was clipped by 3 bases and J by 6 bases, with 16 bases between them. The CDR3 covers 15 residues. Germline CDR1 SGHRS, CDR2 YFSETQ. CDR3 nucleotide sequence: TGCGCCAGCAGCTGGGAGGGACAGGTCTTCAATGAGCAGTTCTTC. Its protein product is CASSWEGQVFNEQFF.

The gene calls are TRBV19 and TRBJ2-5; D is ambiguous. The CDR3 sequence is 16 residues long. Per the germline V gene, CDR1 is LNHDA and CDR2 is SQIVND (reference sequence). V gave up 6 bases and J gave up 2 bases, with 19 bases separating them. CDR3 DNA: TGTGCCAGTAGCCCCTGGGGTTACGGCCCACAAGAGACCCAGTACTTC. Protein product: CASSPWGYGPQETQYF.